This T cell receptor (beta chain) comes out of a study of early T cells in non-severe SARS-CoV-2 infection. Study information: Unpaired chains resulted from sequencing bulk RNA of unsorted whole blood. General study results and limits: Anti-spike CD8 specificities were favored by VDJdb matching, whose results missed private and CD4 specificities.

Unique molecular identifiers were added to individual cDNA molecules. TCRdb reprocessed the 5' RACE reads with MiXCR, giving one entry per CDR3 protein. The sample shows roughly 75,000 distinct CDR3 sequences, about an eighth of them seen only once. This clonotype has at least ten counts. Its antigen is still unknown. The CDR3 has 16 amino acids. Germline V CDR1 and CDR2: SEHNR, FQNEAQ (reference sequence). J gave up 4 bases and V 2 bases, and 6 bases lay outside the gene matches. V is TRBV7-9 and J is TRBJ2-2, with 8 bases aligning to TRBD2. The sample consisted of whole blood. This clonotype was obtained from an adult who was a healthcare worker with PCR-confirmed SARS-CoV-2 infection or an uninfected control (not recorded which). As DNA, the CDR3 is TGTGCCAGCAGCTTAAGCCTAGCGGGCCTCACCGGGGAGCTGTTTTTT. This sequence encodes CASSLSLAGLTGELFF. The full variable domain, with the rest looked up from reference TRBV7-9 and TRBJ2-2, is DTGVSQNPRHKITKRGQNVTFRCDPISEHNRLYWYRQTLGQGPEFLTYFQNEAQLEKSRLLSDRFSAERPKGSFSTLEIQRTEQGDSAMYLCASSLSLAGLTGELFFGEGSRLTVL.